Listed below are T cell receptor beta chains from one sample, sequenced in a study of shared clonotypes between healthy human individuals. The protocol was immunoSEQ multiplex PCR, while the TCRdb copy is restricted to in-frame clones and leaves out a portion. The sample includes under 600,000 clones, 97% of them seen just once. Material for sequencing was naive CD4+ T cells sorted from blood. The receptors derive from a woman aged 25 to 39 in good health. Both conserved end residues are part of each CDR3. The D gene is left open where the match is weak. A row's size may be missing; if present it is once, few, many or a size class.

D gene: -; J gene: TRBJ2-5; clone size: -; V gene: TRBV11-1; CDR3 protein: CASSYMSETQYF; CDR3 DNA: TGTGCCAGCAGCTATATGAGTGAGACCCAGTACTTC
D gene: -; J gene: TRBJ2-3; clone size: -; V gene: TRBV30; CDR3 protein: CAWASGATDTQYF; CDR3 DNA: TGTGCCTGGGCCTCCGGGGCCACAGATACGCAGTATTTT
D gene: TRBD2; J gene: TRBJ2-3; clone size: once; V gene: TRBV7-9; CDR3 protein: CASSLSRTSGSTTDTQYF; CDR3 DNA: TGTGCCAGCAGCTTATCCCGGACTAGCGGGAGTACGACAGATACGCAGTATTTT
D gene: TRBD2; J gene: TRBJ2-1; clone size: -; V gene: TRBV27; CDR3 protein: CASKLAGGAYNEQFF; CDR3 DNA: TGTGCCAGCAAACTAGCGGGAGGCGCCTACAATGAGCAGTTCTTC
D gene: -; J gene: TRBJ2-3; clone size: -; V gene: TRBV10-3; CDR3 protein: CATTIRGFRTDTQYF; CDR3 DNA: TGTGCCACCACGATCCGGGGGTTCCGCACAGATACGCAGTATTTT
D gene: TRBD1; J gene: TRBJ2-7; clone size: -; V gene: TRBV11-2; CDR3 protein: CASSFGQGSLYEQYF; CDR3 DNA: TGTGCCAGCAGTTTTGGACAGGGTTCGCTGTACGAGCAGTACTTC
D gene: -; J gene: TRBJ2-7; clone size: -; V gene: TRBV5-1; CDR3 protein: CASSLVLRGGYEQYF; CDR3 DNA: TGCGCCAGCAGCTTGGTTCTGCGGGGAGGATACGAGCAGTACTTC
D gene: TRBD2; J gene: TRBJ2-1; clone size: -; V gene: TRBV5-1; CDR3 protein: CASSPIAGGPDEQFF; CDR3 DNA: TGCGCCAGCAGCCCGATAGCGGGAGGGCCCGATGAGCAGTTCTTC
D gene: -; J gene: TRBJ2-3; clone size: few; V gene: TRBV20-1; CDR3 protein: CSARGGDTQYF; CDR3 DNA: TGCAGTGCTAGAGGGGGAGATACGCAGTATTTT
D gene: TRBD2; J gene: TRBJ2-1; clone size: -; V gene: TRBV18; CDR3 protein: CASSPAGTSGRSSYNEQFF; CDR3 DNA: TGTGCCAGCTCACCAGCCGGGACTAGCGGGAGGAGCTCCTACAATGAGCAGTTCTTC
D gene: -; J gene: TRBJ2-7; clone size: -; V gene: TRBV29-1; CDR3 protein: CSVVYGSYEQYF; CDR3 DNA: TGCAGCGTTGTATACGGATCCTACGAGCAGTACTTC
D gene: -; J gene: TRBJ1-1; clone size: -; V gene: TRBV5-1; CDR3 protein: CASSLGGDTEAFF; CDR3 DNA: TGCGCCAGCAGCTTGGGCGGGGACACTGAAGCTTTCTTT
D gene: -; J gene: TRBJ1-5; clone size: -; V gene: TRBV10-1; CDR3 protein: CASGGEECYSNQPQHF; CDR3 DNA: TGCGCCAGCGGGGGGGAGGAATGCTATAGCAATCAGCCCCAGCATTTT
D gene: -; J gene: TRBJ1-5; clone size: -; V gene: TRBV7-2; CDR3 protein: CASSLQVVNQPQHF; CDR3 DNA: TGTGCCAGCAGCTTACAGGTGGTTAATCAGCCCCAGCATTTT
D gene: TRBD1; J gene: TRBJ1-1; clone size: -; V gene: TRBV19; CDR3 protein: CASSINRGPSTEAFF; CDR3 DNA: TGTGCCAGTAGTATTAACAGGGGTCCTTCCACTGAAGCTTTCTTT
D gene: -; J gene: TRBJ1-5; clone size: -; V gene: TRBV5-1; CDR3 protein: CASSRLLGGQPQHF; CDR3 DNA: TGCGCCAGCAGCCGGCTGTTAGGAGGGCAGCCCCAGCATTTT
D gene: -; J gene: TRBJ2-7; clone size: -; V gene: TRBV28; CDR3 protein: CASSSLYTLYEQYF; CDR3 DNA: TGTGCCAGCAGTTCGTTGTATACCCTCTACGAGCAGTACTTC
D gene: -; J gene: TRBJ2-2; clone size: -; V gene: TRBV7-6; CDR3 protein: CASSLRGNTGELFF; CDR3 DNA: TGTGCCAGCAGCTTAAGGGGAAACACCGGGGAGCTGTTTTTT
D gene: -; J gene: TRBJ2-3; clone size: -; V gene: TRBV28; CDR3 protein: CASSPAGAGPQGADTQYF; CDR3 DNA: TGTGCCAGCAGTCCAGCCGGGGCCGGACCCCAAGGCGCAGATACGCAGTATTTT
D gene: TRBD2; J gene: TRBJ2-7; clone size: -; V gene: TRBV10-2; CDR3 protein: CASSDIGRGAAYEQYF; CDR3 DNA: TGCGCCAGCAGTGATATAGGGCGGGGGGCTGCCTACGAGCAGTACTTC
D gene: TRBD2; J gene: TRBJ2-1; clone size: -; V gene: TRBV18; CDR3 protein: CASSPQRGLAPYNEQFF; CDR3 DNA: TGTGCCAGCTCACCACAAAGGGGACTAGCGCCTTACAATGAGCAGTTCTTC
D gene: -; J gene: TRBJ1-5; clone size: -; V gene: TRBV2; CDR3 protein: CASSRGRFNQPQHF; CDR3 DNA: TGTGCCAGCAGCCGGGGACGATTCAATCAGCCCCAGCATTTT